The entry below gives a single T cell receptor beta chain sequence along with its context. These gene names are mouse names. The sequenced fragment ends 4 residues before the CDR3 boundary, so the rest is inferred from the germline J gene. Following extraction, RNA underwent reverse transcription to cDNA, which served as the sequencing template. Profiled with immunoSEQ multiplex PCR; TCRdb holds only in-frame clones, not every one. This sample has about 110,000 clones, each found more than once. The data derive from a study of CD8+ T cells in alopecia areata. Deletions cut 0 bases from V and 1 base from J, with 9 bases between. The CDR3 consists of 16 residues. CDR1 NSQYPW and CDR2 LRSPGD come from the germline V gene (reference sequence).

The source is a C3H/HeJ mouse with alopecia areata. For this mouse line, the MHC haplotype is H2-k. The chain combines TRBV1 with TRBJ1-4, with D perhaps TRBD1 (5 bases). Sequencing used lesional skin. CDR3 sequence reads: CTCSADGGGSNERLFF. The part of the CDR3 DNA that was read is TGCACCTGCAGTGCAGATGGGGGTGGTTCCAACGAA.